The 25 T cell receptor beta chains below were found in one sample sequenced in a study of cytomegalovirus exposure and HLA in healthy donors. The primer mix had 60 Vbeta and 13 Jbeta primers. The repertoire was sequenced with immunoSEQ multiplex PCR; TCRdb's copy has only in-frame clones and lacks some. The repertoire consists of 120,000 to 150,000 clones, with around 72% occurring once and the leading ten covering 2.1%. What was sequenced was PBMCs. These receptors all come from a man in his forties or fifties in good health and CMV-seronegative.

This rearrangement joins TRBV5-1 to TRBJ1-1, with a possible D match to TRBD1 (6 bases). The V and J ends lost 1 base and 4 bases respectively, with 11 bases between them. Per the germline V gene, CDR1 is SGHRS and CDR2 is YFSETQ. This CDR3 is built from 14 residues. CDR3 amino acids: CASSLTGLGTEAFF. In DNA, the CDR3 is TGCGCCAGCAGCTTGACAGGGCTCGGCACTGAAGCTTTCTTT.

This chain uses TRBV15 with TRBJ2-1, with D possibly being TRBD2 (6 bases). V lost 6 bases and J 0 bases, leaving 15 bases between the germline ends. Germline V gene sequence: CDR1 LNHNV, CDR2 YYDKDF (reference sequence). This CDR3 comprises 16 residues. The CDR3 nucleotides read TGTGCCACCAGGGGGTACGGGGGTCCCTCCTACAATGAGCAGTTCTTC. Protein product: CATRGYGGPSYNEQFF.

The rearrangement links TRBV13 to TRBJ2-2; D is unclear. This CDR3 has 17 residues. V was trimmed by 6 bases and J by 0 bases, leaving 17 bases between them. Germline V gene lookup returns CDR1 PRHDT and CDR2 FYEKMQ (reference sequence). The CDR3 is CASRRQFPNANTGELFF. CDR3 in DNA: TGTGCCAGCAGACGTCAGTTCCCCAATGCGAACACCGGGGAGCTGTTTTTT.

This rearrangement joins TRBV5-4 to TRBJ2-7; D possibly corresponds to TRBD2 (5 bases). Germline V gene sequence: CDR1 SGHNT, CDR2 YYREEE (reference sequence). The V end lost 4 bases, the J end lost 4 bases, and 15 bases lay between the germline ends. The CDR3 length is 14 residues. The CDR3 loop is CASSPRGRLYEQYF. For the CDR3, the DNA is TGTGCCAGCAGCCCGCGAGGGCGGTTATACGAGCAGTACTTC.

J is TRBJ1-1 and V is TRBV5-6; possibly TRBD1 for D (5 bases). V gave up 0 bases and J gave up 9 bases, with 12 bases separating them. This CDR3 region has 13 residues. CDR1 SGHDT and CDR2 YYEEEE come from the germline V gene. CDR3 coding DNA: TGTGCCAGCAGCTTGGACAGGAGCTCTAAAGCTTTCTTT. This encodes CASSLDRSSKAFF.

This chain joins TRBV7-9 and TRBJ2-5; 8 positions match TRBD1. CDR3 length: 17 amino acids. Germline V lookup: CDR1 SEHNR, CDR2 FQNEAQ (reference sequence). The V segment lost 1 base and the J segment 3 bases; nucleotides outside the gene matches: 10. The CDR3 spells CASSLGGGQGGKETQYF. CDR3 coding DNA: TGTGCCAGCAGCTTAGGGGGAGGACAGGGAGGAAAAGAGACCCAGTACTTC.

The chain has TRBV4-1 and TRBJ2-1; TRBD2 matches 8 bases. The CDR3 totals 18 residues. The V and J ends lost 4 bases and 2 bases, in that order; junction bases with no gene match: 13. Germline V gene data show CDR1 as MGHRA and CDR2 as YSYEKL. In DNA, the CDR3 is TGCGCCAGCAGCCCCCGGCTAGCGGGTATGGTAGCCTACAATGAGCAGTTCTTC. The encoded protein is CASSPRLAGMVAYNEQFF.

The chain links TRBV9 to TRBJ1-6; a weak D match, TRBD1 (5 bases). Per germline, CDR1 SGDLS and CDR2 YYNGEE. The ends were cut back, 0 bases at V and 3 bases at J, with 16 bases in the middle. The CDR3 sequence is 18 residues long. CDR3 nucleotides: TGTGCCAGCAGCGTAGATCCGCTTGGGACTCTCTATAATTCACCCCTCCACTTT. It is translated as CASSVDPLGTLYNSPLHF. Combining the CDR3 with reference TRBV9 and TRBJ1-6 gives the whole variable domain DSGVTQTPKHLITATGQRVTLRCSPRSGDLSVYWYQQSLDQGLQFLIQYYNGEERAKGNILERFSAQQFPDLHSELNLSSLELGDSALYFCASSVDPLGTLYNSPLHFGNGTRLTVT.

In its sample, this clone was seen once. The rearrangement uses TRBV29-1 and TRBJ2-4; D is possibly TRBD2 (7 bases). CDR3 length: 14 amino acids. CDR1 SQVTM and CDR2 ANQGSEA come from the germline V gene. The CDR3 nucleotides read TGCGGGGGGGGCGGAGTTATAGCCAAAAACATTCAGTACTTC. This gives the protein CGGGGVIAKNIQYF.

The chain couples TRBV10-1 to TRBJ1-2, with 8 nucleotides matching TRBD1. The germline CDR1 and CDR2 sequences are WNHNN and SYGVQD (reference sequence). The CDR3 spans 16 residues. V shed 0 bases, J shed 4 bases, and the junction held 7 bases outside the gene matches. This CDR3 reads CASSESISGGFYGYTF. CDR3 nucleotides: TGCGCCAGCAGTGAGTCGATTTCAGGGGGCTTCTATGGCTACACCTTC.

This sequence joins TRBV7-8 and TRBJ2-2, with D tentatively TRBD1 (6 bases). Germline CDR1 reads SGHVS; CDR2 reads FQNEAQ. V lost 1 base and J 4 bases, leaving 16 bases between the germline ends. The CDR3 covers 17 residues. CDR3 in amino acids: CASSLGGHVRGTGELFF. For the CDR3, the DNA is TGTGCCAGCAGCTTAGGAGGCCACGTCAGGGGCACCGGGGAGCTGTTTTTT. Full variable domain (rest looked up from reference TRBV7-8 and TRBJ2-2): GAGVSQSPRYKVAKRGQDVALRCDPISGHVSLFWYQQALGQGPEFLTYFQNEAQLDKSGLPSDRFFAERPEGSVSTLKIQRTQQEDSAVYLCASSLGGHVRGTGELFFGEGSRLTVL.

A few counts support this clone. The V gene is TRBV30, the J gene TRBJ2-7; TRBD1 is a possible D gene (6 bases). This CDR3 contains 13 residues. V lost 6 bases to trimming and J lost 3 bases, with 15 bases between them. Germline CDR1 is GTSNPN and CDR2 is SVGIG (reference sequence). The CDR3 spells CACTGTPYYEQYF. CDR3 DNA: TGTGCCTGCACCGGGACACCCTACTACGAGCAGTACTTC.

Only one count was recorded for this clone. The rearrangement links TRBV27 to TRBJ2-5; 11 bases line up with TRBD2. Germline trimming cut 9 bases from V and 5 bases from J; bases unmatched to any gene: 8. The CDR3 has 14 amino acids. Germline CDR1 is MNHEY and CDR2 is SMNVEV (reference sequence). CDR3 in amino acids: CASSPLAGGETQYF. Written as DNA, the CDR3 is TGTGCCAGTTCCCCTCTAGCGGGAGGTGAGACCCAGTACTTC.

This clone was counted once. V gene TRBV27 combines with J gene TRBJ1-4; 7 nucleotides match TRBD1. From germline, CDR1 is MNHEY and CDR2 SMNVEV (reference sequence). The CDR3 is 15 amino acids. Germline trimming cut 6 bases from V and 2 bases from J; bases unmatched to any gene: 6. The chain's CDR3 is CASSPGRGTNEKLFF. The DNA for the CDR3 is TGTGCCAGCAGCCCAGGCAGGGGGACTAATGAAAAACTGTTTTTT.

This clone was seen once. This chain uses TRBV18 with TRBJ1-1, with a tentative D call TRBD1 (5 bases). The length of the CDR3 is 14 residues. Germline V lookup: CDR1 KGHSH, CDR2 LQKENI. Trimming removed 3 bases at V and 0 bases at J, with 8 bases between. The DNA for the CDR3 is TGTGCCAGCTCACCCGGGGGGATGAACACTGAAGCTTTCTTT. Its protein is CASSPGGMNTEAFF.

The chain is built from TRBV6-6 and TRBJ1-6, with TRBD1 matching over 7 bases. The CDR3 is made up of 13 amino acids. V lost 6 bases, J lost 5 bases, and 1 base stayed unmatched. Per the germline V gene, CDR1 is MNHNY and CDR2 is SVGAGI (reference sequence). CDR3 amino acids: CASRGTDNSPLHF. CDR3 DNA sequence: TGTGCCAGCAGGGGGACAGATAATTCACCCCTCCACTTT.

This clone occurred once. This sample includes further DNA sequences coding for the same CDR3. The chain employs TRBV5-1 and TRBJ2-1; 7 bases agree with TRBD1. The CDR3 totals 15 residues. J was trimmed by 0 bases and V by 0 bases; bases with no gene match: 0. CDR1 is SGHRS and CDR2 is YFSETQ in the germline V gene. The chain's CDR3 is CASSLGQGSYNEQFF. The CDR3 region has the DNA TGCGCCAGCAGCTTGGGACAGGGCTCCTACAATGAGCAGTTCTTC.

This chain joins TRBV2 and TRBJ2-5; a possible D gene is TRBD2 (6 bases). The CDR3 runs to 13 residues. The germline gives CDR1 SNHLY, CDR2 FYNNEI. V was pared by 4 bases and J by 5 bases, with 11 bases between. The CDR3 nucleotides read TGTGCCAGCAGTGCTTCAGGGAGGGAGACCCAGTACTTC. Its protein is CASSASGRETQYF.

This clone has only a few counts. CDR3 nucleotide sequence: TGTGCCATCAGTGAGTCGAAGGGAGAGGTCACTGAAGCTTTCTTT. This gives the protein CAISESKGEVTEAFF. The J gene is TRBJ1-1, the V gene TRBV10-3, with unresolved D. CDR1 and CDR2 from the germline V gene are ENHRY and SYGVKD. The ends were cut back, 0 bases at V and 4 bases at J, with 12 bases in the middle. This CDR3 has 15 residues.

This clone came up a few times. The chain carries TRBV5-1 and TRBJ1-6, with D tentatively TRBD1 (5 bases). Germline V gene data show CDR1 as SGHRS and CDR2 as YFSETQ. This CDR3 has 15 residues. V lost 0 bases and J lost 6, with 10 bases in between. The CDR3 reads CASSLATGANSPLHF. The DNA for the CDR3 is TGCGCCAGCAGCTTGGCAACAGGCGCTAATTCACCCCTCCACTTT.

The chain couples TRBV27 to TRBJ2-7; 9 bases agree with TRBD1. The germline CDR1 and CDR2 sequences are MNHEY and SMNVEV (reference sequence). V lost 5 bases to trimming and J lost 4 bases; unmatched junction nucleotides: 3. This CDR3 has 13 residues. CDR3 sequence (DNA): TGTGCCAGCAGTCACGGACAGGGGTACGAGCAGTACTTC. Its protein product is CASSHGQGYEQYF.

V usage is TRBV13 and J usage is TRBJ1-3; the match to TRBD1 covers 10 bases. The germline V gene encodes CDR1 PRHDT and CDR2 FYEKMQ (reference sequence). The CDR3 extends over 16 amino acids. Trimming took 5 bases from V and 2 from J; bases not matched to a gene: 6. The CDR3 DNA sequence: TGTGCCAGCAGCACTTGGGGACAGGGGACTGGAAACACCATATATTTT. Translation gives CASSTWGQGTGNTIYF. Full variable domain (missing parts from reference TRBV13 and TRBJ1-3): AAGVIQSPRHLIKEKRETATLKCYPIPRHDTVYWYQQGPGQDPQFLISFYEKMQSDKGSIPDRFSAQQFSDYHSELNMSSLELGDSALYFCASSTWGQGTGNTIYFGEGSWLTVV.

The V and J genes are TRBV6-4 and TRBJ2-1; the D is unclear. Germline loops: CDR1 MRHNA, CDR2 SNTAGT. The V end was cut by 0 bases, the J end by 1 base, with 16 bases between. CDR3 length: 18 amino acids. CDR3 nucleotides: TGTGCCAGCAGTGACTCGCCTCGATACACCTTGTCCTACAATGAGCAGTTCTTC. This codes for CASSDSPRYTLSYNEQFF.

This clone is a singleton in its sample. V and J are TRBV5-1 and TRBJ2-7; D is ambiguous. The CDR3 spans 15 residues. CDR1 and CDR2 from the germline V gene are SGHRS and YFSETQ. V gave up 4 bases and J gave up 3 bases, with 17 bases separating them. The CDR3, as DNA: TGCGCCAGCAGCCCCGGAGATCCACGGAGCTACGAGCAGTACTTC. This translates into CASSPGDPRSYEQYF.

Here the CDR3 reads CASSLAGGIGPDTQYF. CDR3 nucleotides: TGTGCCAGCAGCTTGGCGGGAGGGATCGGCCCAGATACGCAGTATTTT. The chain employs TRBV5-6 and TRBJ2-3, with 8 nucleotides matching TRBD2. The CDR3 runs to 16 residues. Germline V gives CDR1 SGHDT, CDR2 YYEEEE. Trimming removed 0 bases from V and 4 bases from J; junction bases left unmatched: 7.